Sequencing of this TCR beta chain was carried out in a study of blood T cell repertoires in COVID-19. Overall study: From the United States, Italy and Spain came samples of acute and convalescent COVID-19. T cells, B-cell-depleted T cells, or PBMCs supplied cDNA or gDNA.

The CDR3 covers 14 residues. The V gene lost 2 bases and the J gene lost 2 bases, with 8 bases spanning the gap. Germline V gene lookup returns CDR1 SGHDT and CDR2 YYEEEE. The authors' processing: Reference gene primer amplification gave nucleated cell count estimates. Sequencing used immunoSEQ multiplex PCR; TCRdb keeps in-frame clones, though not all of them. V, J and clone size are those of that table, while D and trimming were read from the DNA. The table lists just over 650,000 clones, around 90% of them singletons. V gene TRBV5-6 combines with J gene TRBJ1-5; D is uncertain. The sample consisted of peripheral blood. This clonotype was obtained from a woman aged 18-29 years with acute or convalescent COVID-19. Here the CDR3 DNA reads TGTGCCAGCAGCTTCGCACGCGGCAATCAGCCCCAGCATTTT. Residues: CASSFARGNQPQHF.